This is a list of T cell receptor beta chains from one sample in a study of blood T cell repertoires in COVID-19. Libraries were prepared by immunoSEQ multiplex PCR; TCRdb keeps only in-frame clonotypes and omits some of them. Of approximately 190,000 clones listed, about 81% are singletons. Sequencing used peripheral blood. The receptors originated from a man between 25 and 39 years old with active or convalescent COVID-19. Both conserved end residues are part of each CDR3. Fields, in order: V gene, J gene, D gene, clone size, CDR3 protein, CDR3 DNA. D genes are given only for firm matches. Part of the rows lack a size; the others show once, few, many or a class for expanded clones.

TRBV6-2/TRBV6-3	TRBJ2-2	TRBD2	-	CASSYPLAGLTGELFF	TGTGCCAGCAGTTACCCACTAGCGGGTCTCACCGGGGAGCTGTTTTTT
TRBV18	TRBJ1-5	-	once	CASSSGSNQPQHF	TGTGCCAGCTCGTCGGGGAGCAATCAGCCCCAGCATTTT
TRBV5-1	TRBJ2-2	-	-	CASSLDVRGNTGELFF	TGCGCCAGCAGCTTGGATGTTAGGGGTAACACCGGGGAGCTGTTTTTT
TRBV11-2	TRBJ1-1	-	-	CASSYGREGGTEAFF	TGTGCCAGCAGCTACGGTCGGGAGGGAGGCACTGAAGCTTTCTTT
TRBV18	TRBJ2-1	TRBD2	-	CASSPLSGRANEQFF	TGTGCCAGCTCACCACTTAGCGGGAGGGCCAATGAGCAGTTCTTC
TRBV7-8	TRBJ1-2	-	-	CASSHTRTADDYGYTF	TGTGCCAGCAGCCACACAAGGACAGCCGACGACTATGGCTACACCTTC
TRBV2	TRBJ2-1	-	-	CASSELGGGTYNEQFF	TGTGCCAGCAGTGAACTTGGGGGAGGAACCTACAATGAGCAGTTCTTC
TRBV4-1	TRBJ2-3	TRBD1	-	CASSHPKGAGGTDTQYF	TGCGCCAGCAGCCATCCAAAGGGCGCAGGGGGAACAGATACGCAGTATTTT
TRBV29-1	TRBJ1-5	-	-	CSVGGINQPQHF	TGCAGCGTTGGAGGCATCAATCAGCCCCAGCATTTT
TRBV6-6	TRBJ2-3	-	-	CASSPRRASLATDTQYF	TGTGCCAGCAGTCCGAGAAGGGCTAGTCTAGCCACAGATACGCAGTATTTT
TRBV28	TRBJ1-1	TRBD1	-	CASSLRQGWTEAFF	TGTGCCAGCAGTTTAAGACAGGGGTGGACTGAAGCTTTCTTT
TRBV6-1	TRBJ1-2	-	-	CASSELGQTTNGYTF	TGTGCCAGCAGTGAATTAGGACAGACAACTAATGGCTACACCTTC
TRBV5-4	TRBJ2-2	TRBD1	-	CASSSTGKHTGELFF	TGTGCCAGCAGCTCGACAGGGAAACACACCGGGGAGCTGTTTTTT
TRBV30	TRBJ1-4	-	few	CAWSLLNEKLFF	TGTGCCTGGAGTCTCCTGAATGAAAAACTGTTTTTT
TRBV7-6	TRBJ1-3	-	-	CASSLGSVSGNTIYF	TGTGCCAGCAGCTTAGGTTCCGTCTCTGGAAACACCATATATTTT
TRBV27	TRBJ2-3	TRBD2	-	CASSSPTSGGVGDTQYF	TGTGCCAGCAGTTCTCCGACTAGCGGGGGGGTGGGAGATACGCAGTATTTT
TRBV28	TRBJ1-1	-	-	CASSIPRGVGTEAFF	TGTGCCAGCAGCATACCCAGGGGAGTAGGTACTGAAGCTTTCTTT
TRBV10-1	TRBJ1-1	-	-	CASSEAGGRPGGAEAFF	TGCGCCAGCAGTGAGGCGGGAGGACGCCCCGGCGGGGCTGAAGCTTTCTTT
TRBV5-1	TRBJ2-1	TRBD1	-	CASSFRDRGSNEQFF	TGCGCCAGCAGCTTTAGGGACAGGGGTTCAAATGAGCAGTTCTTC
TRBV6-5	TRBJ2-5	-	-	CASTQWAGQGETQYF	TGTGCCAGCACCCAATGGGCGGGGCAGGGTGAGACCCAGTACTTC
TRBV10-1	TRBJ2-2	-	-	CASGEDTTGELFF	TGCGCCAGCGGTGAAGACACCACCGGGGAGCTGTTTTTT
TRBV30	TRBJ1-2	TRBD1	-	CAWSQLLGQGSYGYTF	TGTGCCTGGAGTCAACTCTTGGGACAGGGGAGCTATGGCTACACCTTC
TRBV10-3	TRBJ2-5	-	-	CAISDQGSNVQYF	TGTGCCATCAGTGATCAGGGGAGTAATGTCCAGTACTTC
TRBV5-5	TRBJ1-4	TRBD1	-	CASSLWTGSTNEKLFF	TGTGCCAGCAGCTTATGGACAGGGTCAACTAATGAAAAACTGTTTTTT
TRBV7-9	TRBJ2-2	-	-	CASSPSGGASEELFF	TGTGCCAGCAGTCCGTCGGGGGGCGCGTCTGAGGAGCTGTTTTTT
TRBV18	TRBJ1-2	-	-	CASSPPSAGMLDGYTF	TGTGCCAGCTCACCACCGTCGGCCGGGATGTTGGATGGCTACACCTTC
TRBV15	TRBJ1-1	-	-	CATSRGGLGGAEAFF	TGTGCCACCAGCAGAGGCGGGTTGGGAGGGGCTGAAGCTTTCTTT
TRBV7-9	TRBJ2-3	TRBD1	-	CASSLSGTGTDTQYF	TGTGCCAGCAGCTTATCCGGGACAGGCACAGATACGCAGTATTTT
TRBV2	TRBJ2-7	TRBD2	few	CASSEKREGLDEQYF	TGTGCCAGCAGTGAGAAGCGGGAGGGCCTGGACGAGCAGTACTTC
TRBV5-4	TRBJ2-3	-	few	CASSLDDSSTDTQYF	TGTGCCAGCAGCTTGGATGACAGTAGCACAGATACGCAGTATTTT
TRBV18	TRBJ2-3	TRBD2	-	CASSPMTSTSTDTQYF	TGTGCCAGCTCACCAATGACTAGCACTAGCACAGATACGCAGTATTTT
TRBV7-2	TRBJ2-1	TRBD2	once	CASSLNRPSGIGRHEQFF	TGTGCCAGCAGCTTAAATAGGCCTAGCGGGATCGGGCGGCATGAGCAGTTCTTC
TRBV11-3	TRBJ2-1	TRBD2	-	CASSFPGLAGVNEQFF	TGTGCCAGCAGCTTCCCCGGTCTAGCGGGAGTAAATGAGCAGTTCTTC
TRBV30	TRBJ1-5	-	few	CAWGEGDSNQPQHF	TGTGCCTGGGGGGAGGGGGATAGCAATCAGCCCCAGCATTTT
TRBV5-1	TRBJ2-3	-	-	CASSSRETDTQYF	TGCGCCAGCAGCTCCCGGGAAACAGATACGCAGTATTTT
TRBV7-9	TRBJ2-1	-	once	CASSPEGQRVDNEQFF	TGTGCCAGCAGCCCGGAGGGACAGAGGGTTGACAATGAGCAGTTCTTC
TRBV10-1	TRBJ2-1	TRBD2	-	CASSGRAGGAYNEQFF	TGCGCCAGCAGTGGACGAGCGGGAGGAGCATACAATGAGCAGTTCTTC
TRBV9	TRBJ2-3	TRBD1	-	CASSVGGTGGDTQYF	TGTGCCAGCAGCGTAGGCGGGACAGGGGGAGATACGCAGTATTTT
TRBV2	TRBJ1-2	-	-	CASSERRDEAGYTF	TGTGCCAGCAGTGAAAGGAGGGATGAGGCTGGCTACACCTTC
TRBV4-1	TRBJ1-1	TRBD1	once	CASSQDPGGNTEAFF	TGCGCCAGCAGCCAAGATCCAGGGGGGAACACTGAAGCTTTCTTT
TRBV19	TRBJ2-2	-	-	CASSIGTGYNTGELFF	TGTGCCAGTAGTATAGGAACAGGTTACAACACCGGGGAGCTGTTTTTT
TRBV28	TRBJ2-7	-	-	CASSSGKMYEQYF	TGTGCCAGCAGTTCGGGTAAGATGTACGAGCAGTACTTC
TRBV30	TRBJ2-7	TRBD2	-	CAWSLTSGPYEQYF	TGTGCCTGGAGTCTCACTAGCGGTCCCTACGAGCAGTACTTC
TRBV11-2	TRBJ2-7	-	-	CASSRNGLSSYEQYF	TGTGCCAGCAGTCGGAACGGACTGAGCTCCTACGAGCAGTACTTC
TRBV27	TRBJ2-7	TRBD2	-	CASSLGLAEPGEQYF	TGTGCCAGCAGTTTAGGCCTAGCGGAGCCGGGGGAGCAGTACTTC
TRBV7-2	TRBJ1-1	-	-	CASSIQGDTEAFF	TGTGCCAGCAGCATACAGGGCGACACTGAAGCTTTCTTT
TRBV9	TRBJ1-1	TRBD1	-	CASSVGKDRANTEAFF	TGTGCCAGCAGCGTAGGTAAGGACAGGGCGAACACTGAAGCTTTCTTT
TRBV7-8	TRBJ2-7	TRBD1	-	CASSPRQGAHEQYF	TGTGCCAGCAGCCCCCGCCAGGGGGCTCACGAGCAGTACTTC
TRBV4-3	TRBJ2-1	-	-	CASSQTRNNEQFF	TGCGCCAGCAGCCAAACTAGGAACAATGAGCAGTTCTTC
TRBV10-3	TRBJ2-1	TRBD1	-	CAITATGDEQFF	TGTGCCATCACAGCCACAGGGGATGAGCAGTTCTTC
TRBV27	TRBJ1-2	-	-	CASSSLRNRDYGYTF	TGTGCCAGCAGTTCCCTCCGTAACCGGGACTATGGCTACACCTTC
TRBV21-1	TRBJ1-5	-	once	CASSKEGGTRENSNQPQHF	TGTGCCAGCAGCAAAGAGGGGGGGACAAGGGAGAATAGCAATCAGCCCCAGCATTTT
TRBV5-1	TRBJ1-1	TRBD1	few	CASSTGTGNTEAFF	TGCGCCAGCAGCACCGGGACAGGGAACACTGAAGCTTTCTTT
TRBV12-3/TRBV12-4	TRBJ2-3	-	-	CASSLGARDSQYF	TGTGCCAGCAGTTTAGGGGCCCGGGACTCGCAGTATTTT
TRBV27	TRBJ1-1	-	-	CASTGGARTEAFF	TGTGCCAGCACCGGGGGGGCTCGGACTGAAGCTTTCTTT
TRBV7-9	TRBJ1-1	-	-	CASSLTSPNTEAFF	TGTGCCAGCAGCTTAACTTCTCCGAACACTGAAGCTTTCTTT
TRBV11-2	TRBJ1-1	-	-	CASSFSRGNTEAFF	TGTGCCAGCAGCTTTTCCAGGGGGAACACTGAAGCTTTCTTT
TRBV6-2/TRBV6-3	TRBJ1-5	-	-	CASSYPLYRARNDQPQHF	TGTGCCAGCAGTTACCCCCTATACAGGGCACGAAATGATCAGCCCCAGCATTTT
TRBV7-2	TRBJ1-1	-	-	CASSSGANTEAFF	TGTGCCAGCAGCTCCGGAGCTAACACTGAAGCTTTCTTT